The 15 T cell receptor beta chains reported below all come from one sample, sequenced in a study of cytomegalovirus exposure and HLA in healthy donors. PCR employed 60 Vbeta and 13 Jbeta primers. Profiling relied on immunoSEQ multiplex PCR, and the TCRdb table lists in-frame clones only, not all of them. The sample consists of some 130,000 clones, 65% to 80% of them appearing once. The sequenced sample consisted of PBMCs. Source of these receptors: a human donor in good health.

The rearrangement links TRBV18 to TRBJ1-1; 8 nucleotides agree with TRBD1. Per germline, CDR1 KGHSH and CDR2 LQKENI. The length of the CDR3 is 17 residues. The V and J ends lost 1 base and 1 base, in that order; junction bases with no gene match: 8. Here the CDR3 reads CASSPRHNDRGNTEAFF. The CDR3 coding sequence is TGTGCCAGCTCACCACGACATAACGACAGGGGGAACACTGAAGCTTTCTTT.

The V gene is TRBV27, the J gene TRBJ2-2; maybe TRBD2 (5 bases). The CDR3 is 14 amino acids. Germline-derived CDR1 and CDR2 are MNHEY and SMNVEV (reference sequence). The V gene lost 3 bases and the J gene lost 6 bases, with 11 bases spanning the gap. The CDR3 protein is CASSFGGFAGELFF. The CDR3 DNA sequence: TGTGCCAGCAGTTTTGGAGGATTTGCCGGGGAGCTGTTTTTT.

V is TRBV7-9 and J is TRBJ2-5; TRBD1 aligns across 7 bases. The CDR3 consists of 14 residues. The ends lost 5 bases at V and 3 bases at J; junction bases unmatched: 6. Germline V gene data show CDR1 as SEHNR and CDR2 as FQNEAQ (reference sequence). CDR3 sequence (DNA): TGTGCCAGCAGCGACAGGGTGGGAGAAGAGACCCAGTACTTC. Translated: CASSDRVGEETQYF.

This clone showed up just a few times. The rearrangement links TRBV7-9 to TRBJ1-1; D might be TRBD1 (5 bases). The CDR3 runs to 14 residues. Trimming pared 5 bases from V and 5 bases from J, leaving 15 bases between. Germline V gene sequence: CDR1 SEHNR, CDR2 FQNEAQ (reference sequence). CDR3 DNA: TGTGCCAGCAGCAACACCGCGGGGGTTACTGAAGCTTTCTTT. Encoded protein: CASSNTAGVTEAFF.

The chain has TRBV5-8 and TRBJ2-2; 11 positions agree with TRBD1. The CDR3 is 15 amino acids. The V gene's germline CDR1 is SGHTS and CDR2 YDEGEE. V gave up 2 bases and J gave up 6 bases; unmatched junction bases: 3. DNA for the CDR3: TGTGCCAGCAGCTTTGTGGGACAGGGGGCCGGGGAGCTGTTTTTT. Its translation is CASSFVGQGAGELFF.

The CDR3 coding sequence is TGTGCCAGCAGCCCCCGTGGAAGGGGGTCTGGGGCCAACGTCCTGACTTTC. Protein sequence: CASSPRGRGSGANVLTF. This chain connects TRBV9 to TRBJ2-6; D is perhaps TRBD1 (6 bases). This CDR3 has 17 residues. Germline lookup yields CDR1 SGDLS and CDR2 YYNGEE. V lost 4 bases, J lost 1 base, and 15 bases lay in between.

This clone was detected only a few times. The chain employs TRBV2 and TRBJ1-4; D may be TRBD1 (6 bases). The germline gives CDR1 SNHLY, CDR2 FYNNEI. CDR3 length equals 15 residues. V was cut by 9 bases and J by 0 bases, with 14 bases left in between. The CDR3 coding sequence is TGTGCCAGTGTAAGGACAGCGGCAACTAATGAAAAACTGTTTTTT. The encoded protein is CASVRTAATNEKLFF.

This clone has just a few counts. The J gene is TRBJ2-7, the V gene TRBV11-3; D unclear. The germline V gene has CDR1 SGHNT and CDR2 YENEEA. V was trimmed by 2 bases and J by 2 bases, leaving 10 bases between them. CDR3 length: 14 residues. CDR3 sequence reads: CASSLNPETYEQYF. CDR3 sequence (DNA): TGTGCCAGCAGCTTAAACCCAGAAACCTACGAGCAGTACTTC.

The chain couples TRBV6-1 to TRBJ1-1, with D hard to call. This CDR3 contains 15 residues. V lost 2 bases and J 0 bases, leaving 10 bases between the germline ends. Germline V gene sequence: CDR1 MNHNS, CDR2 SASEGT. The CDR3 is CASSEFSTLNTEAFF. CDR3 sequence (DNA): TGTGCCAGCAGTGAATTTTCCACACTGAACACTGAAGCTTTCTTT.

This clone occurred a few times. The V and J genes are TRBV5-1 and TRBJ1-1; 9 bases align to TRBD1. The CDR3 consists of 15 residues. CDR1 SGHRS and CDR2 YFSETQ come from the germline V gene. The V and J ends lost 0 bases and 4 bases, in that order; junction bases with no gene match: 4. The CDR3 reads CASSLDRGLGTEAFF. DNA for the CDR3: TGCGCCAGCAGCTTGGACAGGGGGCTCGGCACTGAAGCTTTCTTT.

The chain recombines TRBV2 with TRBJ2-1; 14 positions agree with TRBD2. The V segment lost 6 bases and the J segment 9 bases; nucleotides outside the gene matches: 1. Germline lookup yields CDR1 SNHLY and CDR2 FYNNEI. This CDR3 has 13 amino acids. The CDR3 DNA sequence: TGTGCCAGCAGGGGACTAGCGGGAGTTGAGCAGTTCTTC. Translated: CASRGLAGVEQFF.

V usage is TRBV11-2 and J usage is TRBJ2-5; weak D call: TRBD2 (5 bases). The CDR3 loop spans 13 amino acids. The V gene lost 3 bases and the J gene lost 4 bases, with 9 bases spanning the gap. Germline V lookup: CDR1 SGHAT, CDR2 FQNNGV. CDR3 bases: TGTGCCAGCAGCTTTGCCGGGGTAGAGACCCAGTACTTC. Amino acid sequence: CASSFAGVETQYF. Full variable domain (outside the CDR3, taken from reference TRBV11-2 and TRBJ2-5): EAGVAQSPRYKIIEKRQSVAFWCNPISGHATLYWYQQILGQGPKLLIQFQNNGVVDDSQLPKDRFSAERLKGVDSTLKIQPAKLEDSAVYLCASSFAGVETQYFGPGTRLLVL.

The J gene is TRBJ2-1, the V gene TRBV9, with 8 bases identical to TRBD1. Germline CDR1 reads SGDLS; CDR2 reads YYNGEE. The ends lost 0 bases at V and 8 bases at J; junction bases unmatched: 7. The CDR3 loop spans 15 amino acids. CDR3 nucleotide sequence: TGTGCCAGCAGCGTAGAAGGGACAGGCTGGGATGAGCAGTTCTTC. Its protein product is CASSVEGTGWDEQFF. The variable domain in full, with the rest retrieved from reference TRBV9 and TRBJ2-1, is DSGVTQTPKHLITATGQRVTLRCSPRSGDLSVYWYQQSLDQGLQFLIQYYNGEERAKGNILERFSAQQFPDLHSELNLSSLELGDSALYFCASSVEGTGWDEQFFGPGTRLTVL.

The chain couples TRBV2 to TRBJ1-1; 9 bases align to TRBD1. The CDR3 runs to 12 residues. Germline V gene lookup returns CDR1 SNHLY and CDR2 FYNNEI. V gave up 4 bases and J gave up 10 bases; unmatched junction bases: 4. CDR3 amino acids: CASSGTGVGAFF. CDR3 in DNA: TGTGCCAGCAGTGGGACAGGGGTGGGAGCTTTCTTT.

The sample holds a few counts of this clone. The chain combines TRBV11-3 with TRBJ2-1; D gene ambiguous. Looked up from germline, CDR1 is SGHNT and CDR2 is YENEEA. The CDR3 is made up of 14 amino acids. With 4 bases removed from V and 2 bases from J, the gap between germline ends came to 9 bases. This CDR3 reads CASSSFPAYNEQFF. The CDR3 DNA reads TGTGCCAGCAGCTCCTTTCCTGCCTACAATGAGCAGTTCTTC.